The 27 T cell receptor beta chains given below trace back to one sample, sequenced in a study of shared clonotypes between healthy human individuals. The data were produced by immunoSEQ multiplex PCR, yet TCRdb's version contains in-frame clones alone and is incomplete. The sample consists of hundreds of thousands of clones, approximately 97% of them appearing once. Sequencing was carried out using naive CD4+ T cells sorted from blood. As for subset: CD45RA+ positively selected. These receptor sequences come from a woman aged 25 to 39 in good health.

The chain links TRBV6-1 to TRBJ2-1; D is uncertain. The CDR3 is 13 residues long. V lost 11 bases and J lost 7, with 18 bases in between. Germline CDR1 reads MNHNS; CDR2 reads SASEGT. CDR3 loop: CAAQPDGWNEQFF. The CDR3 DNA follows: TGTGCCGCTCAGCCGGACGGTTGGAATGAGCAGTTCTTC.

The rearrangement joins TRBV5-4 to TRBJ2-1; 16 nucleotides align to TRBD2. V was clipped by 2 bases and J by 9 bases; unmatched bases: 5. Germline lookup yields CDR1 SGHNT and CDR2 YYREEE (reference sequence). The CDR3 covers 16 residues. The CDR3 spells CASSFPGTSGRAEQFF. In DNA, the CDR3 is TGTGCCAGCAGCTTCCCCGGGACTAGCGGGAGGGCTGAGCAGTTCTTC.

V and J are TRBV11-2 and TRBJ1-5; TRBD1 aligns across 7 bases. The CDR3 spans 13 residues. The V segment lost 5 bases and the J segment 5 bases; nucleotides outside the gene matches: 3. Germline V lookup: CDR1 SGHAT, CDR2 FQNNGV. The CDR3: CASSLGTDQPQHF. Written as DNA, the CDR3 is TGTGCCAGCAGCCTAGGGACAGATCAGCCCCAGCATTTT.

This clone was seen once. This chain joins TRBV5-1 and TRBJ2-7; tentative D call: TRBD1 (6 bases). This CDR3 has 14 residues. Trimming pared 7 bases from V and 0 bases from J, leaving 14 bases between. Germline CDR1 reads SGHRS; CDR2 reads YFSETQ. The CDR3 is CASYEGVDSYEQYF. In nucleotides, the CDR3 is TGCGCCAGCTATGAGGGGGTTGACTCCTACGAGCAGTACTTC.

The V call is TRBV7-6, the J call TRBJ1-2; D unresolved. The CDR3 extends over 16 amino acids. CDR1 SGHVS and CDR2 FNYEAQ come from the germline V gene. The ends were cut back, 2 bases at V and 4 bases at J, with 17 bases in the middle. CDR3 in amino acids: CASSLSPAGLGYGYTF. Here the CDR3 DNA reads TGTGCCAGCAGCTTATCCCCCGCGGGTCTTGGCTATGGCTACACCTTC. Using reference TRBV7-6 and TRBJ1-2 for the parts outside the CDR3, the full variable domain is GAGVSQSPRYKVTKRGQDVALRCDPISGHVSLYWYRQALGQGPEFLTYFNYEAQQDKSGLPNDRFSAERPEGSISTLTIQRTEQRDSAMYRCASSLSPAGLGYGYTFGSGTRLTVV.

The V gene is TRBV5-8, the J gene TRBJ1-4, with D hard to call. V shed 0 bases and J shed 4 bases, with 7 bases lying between them. Germline V gene sequence: CDR1 SGHTS, CDR2 YDEGEE. CDR3 length: 14 residues. The DNA for the CDR3 is TGTGCCAGCAGCTTGGGAAATTTTAATGAAAAACTGTTTTTT. The encoded protein is CASSLGNFNEKLFF.

This clone was seen only once. The rearrangement uses TRBV5-1 and TRBJ1-4; 7 bases are a match to TRBD1. J was trimmed by 4 bases and V by 2 bases; bases with no gene match: 5. The CDR3 has 15 amino acids. The germline V gene encodes CDR1 SGHRS and CDR2 YFSETQ. CDR3 coding DNA: TGCGCCAGCAGCTTATACGACAGGGATAATGAAAAACTGTTTTTT. Translating it yields CASSLYDRDNEKLFF.

V is TRBV28 and J is TRBJ2-5, with 9 bases that match TRBD1. The J call could be wrong; TRBJ2-7 is a better fit for the DNA end. Germline V gene lookup returns CDR1 MDHEN and CDR2 SYDVKM. The CDR3 totals 15 residues. The CDR3: CASLPGTGIFYEQYF. The CDR3 DNA is TGTGCCAGCCTCCCCGGGACAGGGATTTTCTACGAGCAGTACTTC.

This clone was picked up one time. This rearrangement joins TRBV5-1 to TRBJ2-5; 13 bases match TRBD2. Germline lookup yields CDR1 SGHRS and CDR2 YFSETQ. The CDR3 consists of 16 residues. The ends lost 4 bases at V and 2 bases at J; junction bases unmatched: 5. The CDR3 sequence is CASSKPGLAGQETQYF. The CDR3 region has the DNA TGCGCCAGCAGCAAACCGGGACTAGCGGGACAAGAGACCCAGTACTTC. The entire variable domain, with the rest obtained from reference TRBV5-1 and TRBJ2-5, is as follows: KAGVTQTPRYLIKTRGQQVTLSCSPISGHRSVSWYQQTPGQGLQFLFEYFSETQRNKGNFPGRFSGRQFSNSRSEMNVSTLELGDSALYLCASSKPGLAGQETQYFGPGTRLLVL.

The chain links TRBV5-4 to TRBJ2-7, with D possibly matching TRBD1 (6 bases). Germline V gene sequence: CDR1 SGHNT, CDR2 YYREEE (reference sequence). V was shortened by 4 bases and J by 0 bases, with 17 bases between the two germline ends. This CDR3 has 16 amino acids. This CDR3 reads CASSPYVDRSSYEQYF. The DNA of the CDR3 is TGTGCCAGCAGCCCTTACGTAGACAGGAGCTCCTACGAGCAGTACTTC.

The chain couples TRBV5-4 to TRBJ2-7, with D perhaps TRBD1 or TRBD2 (5 bases each). Germline CDR1 reads SGHNT; CDR2 reads YYREEE (reference sequence). Trimming took off 4 bases at V and 3 bases at J, with 20 bases between the two ends. The CDR3 extends over 16 amino acids. This CDR3 is CASSRAQGRQFYEQYF. CDR3 sequence (DNA): TGTGCCAGCAGCCGAGCCCAGGGACGCCAATTCTACGAGCAGTACTTC.

V is TRBV27 and J is TRBJ2-5; D tentatively reads TRBD1 or TRBD2 (7 bases each). Germline V gene data show CDR1 as MNHEY and CDR2 as SMNVEV (reference sequence). V lost 10 bases and J lost 0, with 18 bases in between. This CDR3 is 15 amino acids long. CDR3 DNA: TGTGCCACCAAGCGGGGACAGAGTAACCAAGAGACCCAGTACTTC. It encodes CATKRGQSNQETQYF.

The chain joins TRBV19 to TRBJ1-1; TRBD1 matches 12 bases. Trimming took 5 bases from V and 0 from J; bases not matched to a gene: 25. From germline, CDR1 is LNHDA and CDR2 SQIVND (reference sequence). The CDR3 sequence is 23 residues long. The CDR3 coding sequence is TGTGCCAGTAGTCCAGCATCCTTCTACCGGGACAGGGGGCCTCATATCGTGAACACTGAAGCTTTCTTT. This encodes CASSPASFYRDRGPHIVNTEAFF.

The chain employs TRBV19 and TRBJ2-7; the D gene is possibly TRBD2 (6 bases). The CDR3 contains 14 residues. Germline V gene data show CDR1 as LNHDA and CDR2 as SQIVND (reference sequence). V was trimmed by 10 bases and J by 2 bases, leaving 18 bases between them. Written as DNA, the CDR3 is TGTGCCACCCAAACCTTAGCGGAACCCTACGAGCAGTACTTC. Encoded protein: CATQTLAEPYEQYF. Full variable domain (remainder filled in from reference TRBV19 and TRBJ2-7): DGGITQSPKYLFRKEGQNVTLSCEQNLNHDAMYWYRQDPGQGLRLIYYSQIVNDFQKGDIAEGYSVSREKKESFPLTVTSAQKNPTAFYLCATQTLAEPYEQYFGPGTRLTVT.

The J gene is TRBJ2-5, the V gene TRBV27, with a possible D match to TRBD2 (6 bases). Germline V CDR1 and CDR2: MNHEY, SMNVEV (reference sequence). The CDR3 sequence is 17 residues long. Between the trimmed V and J ends, which lost 0 bases and 5 bases, there was a span of 19 bases. In DNA, the CDR3 is TGTGCCAGCAGTTTATCAAGCGGGCGGGCGGTAGCGGAGACCCAGTACTTC. This encodes CASSLSSGRAVAETQYF.

This chain links TRBV5-1 with TRBJ2-7; 11 bases match TRBD2. V shed 2 bases and J 4 bases; nucleotides not matched to a gene: 11. The CDR3 runs to 17 residues. CDR1 is SGHRS, CDR2 YFSETQ, per germline. The CDR3 nucleotides read TGCGCCAGCAGCTTTGGGGCTGGGGGGACTAGCGGATACGAGCAGTACTTC. This encodes CASSFGAGGTSGYEQYF.

The chain employs TRBV27 and TRBJ1-6; D unresolved. The CDR3 extends over 14 amino acids. Trimming left V 3 bases short and J 4 bases short, with 7 bases between. Per the germline V gene, CDR1 is MNHEY and CDR2 is SMNVEV (reference sequence). CDR3 sequence: CASSLELYNSPLHF. CDR3 DNA sequence: TGTGCCAGCAGTTTGGAGCTTTATAATTCACCCCTCCACTTT.

The chain uses TRBV5-1 and TRBJ2-5; TRBD1 matches 8 bases. CDR3 length: 15 amino acids. Losses at the gene ends were 0 bases for V and 2 bases for J; bases not matched to a gene: 3. The germline CDR1 and CDR2 sequences are SGHRS and YFSETQ. The CDR3 loop is CASSLGDRKQETQYF. The CDR3 DNA is TGCGCCAGCAGCTTGGGGGACAGGAAACAAGAGACCCAGTACTTC.

This chain joins TRBV6-5 and TRBJ2-3; D ambiguous. The germline gives CDR1 MNHEY, CDR2 SVGAGI. Trimming stripped 2 bases from V and 9 bases from J, with 6 bases between. The CDR3 has 11 amino acids. CDR3 nucleotide sequence: TGTGCCAGCAGTTACGGGCGGACGCAGTATTTT. Its protein is CASSYGRTQYF.

This clone was detected only once. V gene TRBV4-1 combines with J gene TRBJ2-3, with 9 nucleotides matching TRBD2. V shed 0 bases, J shed 10 bases, and the junction held 8 bases outside the gene matches. The CDR3 is 15 residues long. CDR1 and CDR2 (germline): MGHRA, YSYEKL. The chain's CDR3 is CASSQDRAGGMAQYF. In DNA, the CDR3 is TGCGCCAGCAGCCAAGATCGGGCGGGGGGGATGGCGCAGTATTTT.

Notes on this clone: The sample has other DNA sequences that encode this CDR3 too. The V and J genes are TRBV6-1 and TRBJ2-7, with TRBD2 matching 10 bases. With 1 base clipped from V and 2 bases from J, the junction kept 2 bases outside the gene matches. The CDR3 has 15 amino acids. Germline values: CDR1 MNHNS, CDR2 SASEGT. Here the CDR3 reads CASSEGTSGPYEQYF. The CDR3 bases are TGTGCCAGCAGTGAAGGGACTAGCGGACCCTACGAGCAGTACTTC.

The chain has TRBV5-1 and TRBJ1-4, with TRBD1 as a possible D gene (5 bases). Between the trimmed V and J ends, which lost 0 bases and 3 bases, there was a span of 12 bases. Germline V gene sequence: CDR1 SGHRS, CDR2 YFSETQ. The CDR3 consists of 16 residues. The CDR3 DNA is TGCGCCAGCAGCTTGGTTGGGGGTCGGGCTAATGAAAAACTGTTTTTT. Residues: CASSLVGGRANEKLFF. Full variable domain (remainder filled in from reference TRBV5-1 and TRBJ1-4): KAGVTQTPRYLIKTRGQQVTLSCSPISGHRSVSWYQQTPGQGLQFLFEYFSETQRNKGNFPGRFSGRQFSNSRSEMNVSTLELGDSALYLCASSLVGGRANEKLFFGSGTQLSVL.

The gene calls are TRBV6-7 and TRBJ2-5, with 10 bases lining up with TRBD2. TRBV6-7 has ORF status, its function being uncertain. This CDR3 has 17 residues. The junction had 15 bases not matched to a gene; V was cut back by 7 bases and J by 4 bases. CDR3 region: CASKPGLAPQMGETQYF. The CDR3 DNA reads as TGTGCCAGCAAACCGGGACTAGCGCCTCAAATGGGAGAGACCCAGTACTTC.

The rearrangement uses TRBV15 and TRBJ2-7; 8 bases fit TRBD2. Germline CDR1 and CDR2: LNHNV and YYDKDF (reference sequence). There are 15 residues in the CDR3. With 0 bases clipped from V and 4 bases from J, the junction kept 5 bases outside the gene matches. Here the CDR3 DNA reads TGTGCCACCAGCAGAGATATAGGACTAGCTTACGAGCAGTACTTC. Translating it yields CATSRDIGLAYEQYF.

This sequence joins TRBV28 and TRBJ1-1, with 7 bases identical to TRBD1. The trim removed 5 bases at V and 1 base at J, leaving 7 bases unmatched. CDR1 is MDHEN, CDR2 SYDVKM, per germline. CDR3 size: 15 residues. The CDR3 loop is CASSIQGPPNTEAFF. As DNA, the CDR3 is TGTGCCAGCAGTATACAGGGGCCCCCGAACACTGAAGCTTTCTTT.

The rearrangement joins TRBV27 to TRBJ2-2; TRBD1 aligns across 7 bases. V lost 4 bases, J lost 5 bases, and 7 bases stayed unmatched. Germline V gives CDR1 MNHEY, CDR2 SMNVEV (reference sequence). CDR3 size: 15 residues. The CDR3 protein is CASSSRQGTTGELFF. The CDR3 DNA reads as TGTGCCAGCAGTTCCAGACAGGGAACGACCGGGGAGCTGTTTTTT.

This chain joins TRBV4-1 and TRBJ1-5; possibly TRBD1 for D (5 bases). This CDR3 spans 13 amino acids. Trimming stripped 5 bases from V and 6 bases from J, with 11 bases between. Germline V gene data show CDR1 as MGHRA and CDR2 as YSYEKL. CDR3 sequence (DNA): TGCGCCAGCAGCGTATATGGGGGTCAGCCCCAGCATTTT. This sequence encodes CASSVYGGQPQHF.